This section outlines one T cell receptor (beta chain) sequence together with its context. This CDR3 is built from 14 residues. The germline V gene encodes CDR1 MGHRA and CDR2 YSYEKL. J lost 6 bases, V lost 4 bases, and 5 bases had no gene match. The method was immunoSEQ multiplex PCR; TCRdb's version includes in-frame clones alone and lacks a portion of them. Here the sample spans about 78,000 clones, around nine tenths being singletons. These data originate in a study of blood T cell repertoires in COVID-19. On the study more broadly: COVID-19 samples from acute and convalescent phases originated in the United States, Italy and Spain.

The sequence was obtained from a woman aged 55-69 years with acute or convalescent COVID-19. This chain uses TRBV4-1 with TRBJ1-4, with 7 bases matching TRBD1. Sequencing was done on a sample of peripheral blood. This CDR3 reads CASSPNRGHEKLFF. In DNA, the CDR3 is TGCGCCAGCAGCCCTAACAGGGGTCATGAAAAACTGTTTTTT.